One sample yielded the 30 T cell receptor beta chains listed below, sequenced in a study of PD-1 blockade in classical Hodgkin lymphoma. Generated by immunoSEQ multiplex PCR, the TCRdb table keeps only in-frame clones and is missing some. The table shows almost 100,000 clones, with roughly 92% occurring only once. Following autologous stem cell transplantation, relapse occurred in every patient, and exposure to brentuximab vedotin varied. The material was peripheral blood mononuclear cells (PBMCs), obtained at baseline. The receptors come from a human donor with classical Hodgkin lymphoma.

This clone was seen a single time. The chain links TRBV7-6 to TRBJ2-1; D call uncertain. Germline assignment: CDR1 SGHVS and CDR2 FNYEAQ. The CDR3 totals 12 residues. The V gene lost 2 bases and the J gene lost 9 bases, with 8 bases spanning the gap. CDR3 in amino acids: CASSLIAGEQFF. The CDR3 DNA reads TGTGCCAGCAGCTTAATCGCTGGTGAGCAGTTCTTC.

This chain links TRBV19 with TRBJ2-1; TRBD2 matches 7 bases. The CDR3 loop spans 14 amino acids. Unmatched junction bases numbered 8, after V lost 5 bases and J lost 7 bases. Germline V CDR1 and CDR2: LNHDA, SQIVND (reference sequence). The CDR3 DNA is TGTGCCAGTAGTGCGAGCCTAGCGGCGAATGAGCAGTTCTTC. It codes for CASSASLAANEQFF.

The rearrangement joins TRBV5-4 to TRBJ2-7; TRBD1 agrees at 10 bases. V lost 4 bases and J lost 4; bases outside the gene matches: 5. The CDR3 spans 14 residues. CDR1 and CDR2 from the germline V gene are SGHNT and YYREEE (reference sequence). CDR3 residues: CASSGGQGPYEQYF. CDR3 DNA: TGTGCCAGCAGCGGGGGACAGGGGCCGTACGAGCAGTACTTC.

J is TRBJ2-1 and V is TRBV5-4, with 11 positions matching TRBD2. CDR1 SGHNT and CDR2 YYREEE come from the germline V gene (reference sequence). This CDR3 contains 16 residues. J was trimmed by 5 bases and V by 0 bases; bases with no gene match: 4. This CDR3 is CASSLGGTSGNNEQFF. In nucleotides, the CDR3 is TGTGCCAGCAGCTTGGGGGGGACTAGCGGCAACAATGAGCAGTTCTTC.

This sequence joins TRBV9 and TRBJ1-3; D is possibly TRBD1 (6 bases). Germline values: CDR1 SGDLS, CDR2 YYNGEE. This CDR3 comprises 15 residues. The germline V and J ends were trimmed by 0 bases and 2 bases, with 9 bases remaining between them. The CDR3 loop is CASSVDSGAGNTIYF. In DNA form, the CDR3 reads TGTGCCAGCAGCGTAGATTCAGGGGCTGGAAACACCATATATTTT.

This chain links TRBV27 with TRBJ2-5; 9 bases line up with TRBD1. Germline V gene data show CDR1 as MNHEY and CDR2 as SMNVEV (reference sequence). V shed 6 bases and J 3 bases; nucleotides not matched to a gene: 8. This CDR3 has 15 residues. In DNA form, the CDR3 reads TGTGCCAGCAGCGACAGGGGGTCGGACGAAGAGACCCAGTACTTC. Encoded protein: CASSDRGSDEETQYF.

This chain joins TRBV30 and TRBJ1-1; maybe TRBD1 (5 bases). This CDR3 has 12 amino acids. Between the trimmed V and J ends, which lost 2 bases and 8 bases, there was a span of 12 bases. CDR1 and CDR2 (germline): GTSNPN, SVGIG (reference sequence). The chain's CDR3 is CAWSPRGVEAFF. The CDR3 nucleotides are TGTGCCTGGAGTCCGAGAGGGGTGGAAGCTTTCTTT.

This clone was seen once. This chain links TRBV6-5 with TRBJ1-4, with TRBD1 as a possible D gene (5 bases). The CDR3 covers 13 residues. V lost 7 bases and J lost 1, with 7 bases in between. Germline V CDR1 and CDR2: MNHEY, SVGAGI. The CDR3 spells CASTRGTNEKLFF. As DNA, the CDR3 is TGTGCCAGCACTAGGGGAACTAATGAAAAACTGTTTTTT.

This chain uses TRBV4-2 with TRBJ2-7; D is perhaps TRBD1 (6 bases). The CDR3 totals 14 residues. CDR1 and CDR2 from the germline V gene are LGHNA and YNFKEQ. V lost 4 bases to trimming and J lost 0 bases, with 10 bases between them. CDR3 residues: CASSPQDSSYEQYF. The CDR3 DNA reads TGTGCCAGCAGCCCCCAGGACAGCTCCTACGAGCAGTACTTC.

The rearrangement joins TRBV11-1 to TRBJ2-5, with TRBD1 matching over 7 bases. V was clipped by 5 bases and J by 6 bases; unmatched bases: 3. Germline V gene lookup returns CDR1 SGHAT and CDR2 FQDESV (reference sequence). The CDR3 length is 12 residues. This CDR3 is CASSHRGQTQYF. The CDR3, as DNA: TGTGCCAGCAGCCACAGGGGTCAGACCCAGTACTTC.

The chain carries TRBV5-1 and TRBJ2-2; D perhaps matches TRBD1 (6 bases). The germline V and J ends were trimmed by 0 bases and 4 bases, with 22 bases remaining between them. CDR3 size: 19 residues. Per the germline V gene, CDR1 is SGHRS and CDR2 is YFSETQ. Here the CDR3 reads CASSLDPLTGFRITGELFF. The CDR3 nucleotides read TGCGCCAGCAGCTTGGACCCCCTAACAGGGTTCAGAATCACCGGGGAGCTGTTTTTT.

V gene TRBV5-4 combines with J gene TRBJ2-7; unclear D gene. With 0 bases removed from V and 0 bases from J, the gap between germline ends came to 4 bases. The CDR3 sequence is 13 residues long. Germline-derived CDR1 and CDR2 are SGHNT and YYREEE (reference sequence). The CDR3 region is CASSLEVSYEQYF. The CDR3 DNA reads TGTGCCAGCAGCTTGGAGGTCTCCTACGAGCAGTACTTC.

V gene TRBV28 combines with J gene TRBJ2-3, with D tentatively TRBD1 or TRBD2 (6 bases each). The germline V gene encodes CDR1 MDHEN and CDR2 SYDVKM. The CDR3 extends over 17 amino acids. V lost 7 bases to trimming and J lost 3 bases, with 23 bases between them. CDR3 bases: TGTGCCAGCACTCGGACCACGGGGGCGTTCGGGACAGATACGCAGTATTTT. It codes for CASTRTTGAFGTDTQYF.

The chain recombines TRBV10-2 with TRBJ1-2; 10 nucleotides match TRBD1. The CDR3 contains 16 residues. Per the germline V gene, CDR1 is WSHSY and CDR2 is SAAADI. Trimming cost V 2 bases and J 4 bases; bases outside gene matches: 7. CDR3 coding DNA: TGCGCCAGCAGTGAGCCCCGGGACAGGGGACCCTATGGCTACACCTTC. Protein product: CASSEPRDRGPYGYTF.

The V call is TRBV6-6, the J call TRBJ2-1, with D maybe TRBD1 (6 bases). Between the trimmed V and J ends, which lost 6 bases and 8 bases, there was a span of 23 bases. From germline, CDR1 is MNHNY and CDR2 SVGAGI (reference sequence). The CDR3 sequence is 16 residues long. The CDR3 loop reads CASRGGKAPVLDEQFF. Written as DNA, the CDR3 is TGTGCCAGCAGAGGGGGTAAGGCCCCTGTTTTAGATGAGCAGTTCTTC.

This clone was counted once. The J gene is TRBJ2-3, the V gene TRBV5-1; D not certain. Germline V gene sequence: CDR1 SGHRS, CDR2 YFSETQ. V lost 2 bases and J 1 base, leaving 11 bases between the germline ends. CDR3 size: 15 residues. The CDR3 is CASSFALDGTDTQYF. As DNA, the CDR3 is TGCGCCAGCAGCTTTGCCCTCGATGGCACAGATACGCAGTATTTT.

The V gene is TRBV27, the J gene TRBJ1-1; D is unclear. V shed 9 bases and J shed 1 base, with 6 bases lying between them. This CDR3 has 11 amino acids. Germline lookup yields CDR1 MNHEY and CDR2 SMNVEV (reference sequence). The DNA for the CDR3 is TGTGCCAGTGAACAGAACACTGAAGCTTTCTTT. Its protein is CASEQNTEAFF.

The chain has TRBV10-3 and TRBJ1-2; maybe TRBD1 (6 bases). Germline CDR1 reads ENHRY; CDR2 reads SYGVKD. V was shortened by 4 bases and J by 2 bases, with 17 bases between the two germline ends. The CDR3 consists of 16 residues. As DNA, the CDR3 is TGTGCCATCAGTGCGGGGGGCGCAGCCCTAAACTATGGCTACACCTTC. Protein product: CAISAGGAALNYGYTF.

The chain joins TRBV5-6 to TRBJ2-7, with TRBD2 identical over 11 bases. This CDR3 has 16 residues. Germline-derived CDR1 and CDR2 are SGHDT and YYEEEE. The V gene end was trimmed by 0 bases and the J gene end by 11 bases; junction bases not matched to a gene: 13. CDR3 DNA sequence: TGTGCCAGCAGCTTGGGTACCGGGACTAGCGGCTTTGGGGAGTACTTC. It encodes CASSLGTGTSGFGEYF.

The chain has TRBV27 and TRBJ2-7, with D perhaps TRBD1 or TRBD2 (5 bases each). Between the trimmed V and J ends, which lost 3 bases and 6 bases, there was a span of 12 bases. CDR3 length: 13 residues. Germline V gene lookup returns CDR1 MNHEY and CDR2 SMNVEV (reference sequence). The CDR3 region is CASSFGAASEQYF. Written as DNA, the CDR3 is TGTGCCAGCAGTTTCGGGGCCGCCAGCGAGCAGTACTTC.

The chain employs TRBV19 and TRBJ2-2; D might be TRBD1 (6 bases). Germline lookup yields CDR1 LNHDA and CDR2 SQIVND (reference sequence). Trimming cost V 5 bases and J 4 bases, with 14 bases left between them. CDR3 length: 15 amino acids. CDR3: CASSRLQGRTGELFF. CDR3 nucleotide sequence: TGTGCCAGTAGTCGACTACAGGGTCGCACCGGGGAGCTGTTTTTT.

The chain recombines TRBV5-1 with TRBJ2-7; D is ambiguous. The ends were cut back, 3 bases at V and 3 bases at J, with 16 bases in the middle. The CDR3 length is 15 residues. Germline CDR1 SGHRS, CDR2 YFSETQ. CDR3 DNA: TGCGCCAGCAGCTGGGAAGCGAGTAGAGGCTACGAGCAGTACTTC. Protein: CASSWEASRGYEQYF.

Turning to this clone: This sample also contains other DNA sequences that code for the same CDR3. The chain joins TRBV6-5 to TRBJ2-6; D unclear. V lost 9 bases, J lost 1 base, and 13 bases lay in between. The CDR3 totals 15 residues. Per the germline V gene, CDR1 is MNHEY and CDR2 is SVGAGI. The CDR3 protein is CASMLSRSGANVLTF. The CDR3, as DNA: TGTGCCAGTATGTTGTCCCGTTCTGGGGCCAACGTCCTGACTTTC.

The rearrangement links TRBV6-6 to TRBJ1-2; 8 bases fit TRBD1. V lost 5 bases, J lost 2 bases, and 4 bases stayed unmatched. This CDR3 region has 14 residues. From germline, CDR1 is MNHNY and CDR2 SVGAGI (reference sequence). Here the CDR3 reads CASSGTGGNYGYTF. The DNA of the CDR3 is TGTGCCAGCAGTGGGACAGGAGGAAACTATGGCTACACCTTC.

In nucleotides, the CDR3 is TGTGCCAGCAGCTTAGGGAGGGAAACTAGCGGTCTGGCCTACAATGAGCAGTTCTTC. Protein product: CASSLGRETSGLAYNEQFF. The chain joins TRBV11-2 to TRBJ2-1; 8 positions match TRBD2. The CDR3 spans 19 residues. V lost 1 base and J lost 2; bases outside the gene matches: 13. CDR1 is SGHAT and CDR2 is FQNNGV in the germline V gene.

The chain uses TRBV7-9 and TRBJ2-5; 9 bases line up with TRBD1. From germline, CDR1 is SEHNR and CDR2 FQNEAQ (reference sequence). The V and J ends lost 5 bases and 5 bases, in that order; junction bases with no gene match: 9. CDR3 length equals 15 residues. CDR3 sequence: CASSRLTGGWETQYF. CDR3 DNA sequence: TGTGCCAGCAGCCGTTTGACAGGGGGGTGGGAGACCCAGTACTTC. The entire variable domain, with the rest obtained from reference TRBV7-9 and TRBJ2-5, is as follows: DTGVSQNPRHKITKRGQNVTFRCDPISEHNRLYWYRQTLGQGPEFLTYFQNEAQLEKSRLLSDRFSAERPKGSFSTLEIQRTEQGDSAMYLCASSRLTGGWETQYFGPGTRLLVL.

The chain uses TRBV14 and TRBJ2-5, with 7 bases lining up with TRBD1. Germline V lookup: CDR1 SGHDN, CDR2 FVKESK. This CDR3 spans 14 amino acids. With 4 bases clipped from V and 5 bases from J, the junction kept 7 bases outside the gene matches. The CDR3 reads CASSPIDREETQYF. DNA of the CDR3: TGTGCCAGCAGCCCGATCGACAGGGAGGAGACCCAGTACTTC.

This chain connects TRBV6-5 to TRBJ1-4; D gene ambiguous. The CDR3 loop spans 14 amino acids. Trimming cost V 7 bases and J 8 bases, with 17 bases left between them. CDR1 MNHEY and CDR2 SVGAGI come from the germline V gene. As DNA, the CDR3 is TGTGCCAGCAAAATGTCAGAGGGAGGGGAAAAACTGTTTTTT. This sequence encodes CASKMSEGGEKLFF.

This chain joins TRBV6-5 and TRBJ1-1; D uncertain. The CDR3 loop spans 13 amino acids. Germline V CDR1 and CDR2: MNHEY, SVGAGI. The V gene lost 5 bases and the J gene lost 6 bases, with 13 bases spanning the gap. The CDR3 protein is CASSAFLNAEAFF. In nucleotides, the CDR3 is TGTGCCAGCAGTGCCTTCCTTAACGCTGAAGCTTTCTTT.

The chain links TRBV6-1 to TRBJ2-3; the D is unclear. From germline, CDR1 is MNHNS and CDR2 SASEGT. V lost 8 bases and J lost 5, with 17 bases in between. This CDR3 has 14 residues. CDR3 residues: CASLPENWGDTQYF. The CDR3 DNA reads TGTGCCAGCTTGCCGGAAAATTGGGGAGATACGCAGTATTTT.